This paragraph covers one T cell receptor (beta chain) sequence. The source of the sample is a study of PD-L1 blockade in urothelial cancer. The time point was: peripheral blood 6 weeks after treatment start. The diagnosis in patients was locally advanced or metastatic urothelial carcinoma. The protocol was immunoSEQ multiplex PCR, while the TCRdb copy is restricted to in-frame clones and leaves out a portion. This sample has about 90,000 clones; less than 85% occur once, and the top ten carry 8.4%. Germline V CDR1 and CDR2: SGHRS, YFSETQ. Germline trimming cut 4 bases from V and 8 bases from J; bases unmatched to any gene: 13. This CDR3 spans 17 amino acids.

Specimen: PBMCs, collected around atezolizumab (anti-PD-L1) treatment. The chain employs TRBV5-1 and TRBJ1-6; TRBD1 matches at 9 bases. This TCR derives from a man aged 70 or older with urothelial cancer. For the CDR3, the DNA is TGCGCCAGCAGCATCACAGGGGGCCTTTCTTGGGATTCACCCCTCCACTTT. The encoded protein is CASSITGGLSWDSPLHF. The whole variable domain, filled in from reference TRBV5-1 and TRBJ1-6, reads KAGVTQTPRYLIKTRGQQVTLSCSPISGHRSVSWYQQTPGQGLQFLFEYFSETQRNKGNFPGRFSGRQFSNSRSEMNVSTLELGDSALYLCASSITGGLSWDSPLHFGNGTRLTVT.